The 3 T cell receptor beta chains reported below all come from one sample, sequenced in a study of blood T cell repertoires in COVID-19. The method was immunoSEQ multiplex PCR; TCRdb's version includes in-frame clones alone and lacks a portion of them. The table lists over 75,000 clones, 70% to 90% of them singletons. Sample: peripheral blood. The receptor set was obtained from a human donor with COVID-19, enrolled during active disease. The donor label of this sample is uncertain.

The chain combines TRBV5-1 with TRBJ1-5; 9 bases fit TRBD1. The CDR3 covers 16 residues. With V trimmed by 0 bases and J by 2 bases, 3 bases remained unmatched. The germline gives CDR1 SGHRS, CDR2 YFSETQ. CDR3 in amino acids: CASSLGTGDGNQPQHF. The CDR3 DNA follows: TGCGCCAGCAGCTTGGGGACAGGGGACGGCAATCAGCCCCAGCATTTT. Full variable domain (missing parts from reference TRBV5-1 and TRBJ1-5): KAGVTQTPRYLIKTRGQQVTLSCSPISGHRSVSWYQQTPGQGLQFLFEYFSETQRNKGNFPGRFSGRQFSNSRSEMNVSTLELGDSALYLCASSLGTGDGNQPQHFGDGTRLSIL.

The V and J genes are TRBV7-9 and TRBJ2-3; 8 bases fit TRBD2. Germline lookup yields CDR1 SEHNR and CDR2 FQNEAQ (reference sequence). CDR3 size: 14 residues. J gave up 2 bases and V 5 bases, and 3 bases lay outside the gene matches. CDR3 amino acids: CASSLSGDTDTQYF. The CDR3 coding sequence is TGTGCCAGCAGCCTTAGCGGGGACACAGATACGCAGTATTTT.

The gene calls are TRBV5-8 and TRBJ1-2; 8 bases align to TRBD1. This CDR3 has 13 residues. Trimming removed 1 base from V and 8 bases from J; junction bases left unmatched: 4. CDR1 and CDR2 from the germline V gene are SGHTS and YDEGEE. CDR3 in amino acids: CASSLRTGRGYTF. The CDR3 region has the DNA TGTGCCAGCAGCTTGCGGACAGGGAGAGGCTACACCTTC.